This TCR beta chain appears in the sequencing data of a study of identical twins (dated by TCRdb to about 2016). Study-wide context: The study deep-sequenced TCR alpha and beta repertoires from monozygotic twins, unrelated adults of various ages and cord blood to test whether fetal clonotypes persist. Replicate twin experiments were performed at different times using different library preparation protocols to rule out contamination.

CDR1 is given as DFQATT and CDR2 as SNEGSKA, both from the germline V gene (reference sequence). Ends trimmed: V by 2 bases, J by 6 bases; bases unmatched to a gene: 9. The CDR3 runs 15 residues from the cysteine to the phenylalanine. Kept here is only the CDR3 DNA, which spans 45 bases and is read in frame from base 1. Details on this clonotype: This receptor's antigen is unknown. No base quality information exists; no much larger clone differs at one position.

Every donor in the study was a healthy Caucasian. Three pairs of female monozygotic twins, all aged roughly 18 to 29 years, were included in the twin cohort. Peripheral blood mononuclear cells were the source from which RNA for the TCR libraries was isolated. Libraries were constructed by 5' RACE. This sample was sequenced with an Illumina HiSeq 2000. A universal primer binding site was added through template switching, and the final cDNA carried a unique molecular identifier so that TCR cDNA molecules could be counted accurately. Specific primers in the conserved constant-segment region were used to synthesize first-strand cDNA for the TCR alpha and beta chains. To control for contamination, every cDNA library carried two barcodes: a SMART-Mk sample barcode plus Illumina barcodes. TruSeq adapter sequences, together with Illumina sample barcodes, were added in two successive PCR steps. Sequencing of the TCR alpha and beta cDNA libraries was done on the Illumina HiSeq platform using custom primers. From the authors' description of their analysis: Raw reads were processed with MiGEC to extract unique molecular identifiers, and MiXCR was used to determine CDR3 positions. For each individual, recombination models were inferred using an EM algorithm with the repgenHMM and IGoR tools. Shared clonotype analysis was performed with the tcR package in R, normalizing sharing by the product of cloneset sizes. To study raw recombination without the effects of thymic and clonal selection, out-of-frame nonproductive sequences were analyzed. TCRdb passed the public sequencing reads through fastp at Q25 and MiXCR, retaining productive beta sequences. Each entry is one CDR3 protein sequence, shown with its most common DNA and genes. The V and J calls here are based on TCRdb, not the publication. The sample table contains about 890,000 distinct CDR3 sequences; only one count was recorded for 9% to 15% of them. The ten most abundant clones make up around 1.6% of the sample.

Study-level results and caveats: Recombination models systematically underestimated out-of-frame TCR alpha sharing in monozygotic twins but agreed with sharing between unrelated individuals. Abundant cord blood beta clonotypes carried fewer insertions; young adult naive repertoires showed a weaker similar trend, while memory repertoires showed none. Zero-insertion analyses could be partly confounded by invariant T cells such as MAIT and iNKT, though diverse VJ usage argued against such confounding for most clonotypes. In beta out-of-frame sequences, excess twin sharing was weaker, because having fewer shared sequences lowered the signal-to-noise ratio. Compared with coincidental sharing between unrelated individuals, out-of-frame TCR alpha sequences shared between twins showed an excess of sequences with low generation probability. Because the same donors could not be followed over many years, the conclusions depended on cross-sectional statistical analysis.

The data also belong to a second study, concerning yellow fever vaccine responses in identical twins. In that second paper, the authors write: According to the authors, the vaccine-induced T cell response in identical twins seemed to be partly convergent and partly specific to each individual. Focusing on identical twins, the study followed the T cell clones that responded to the vaccine, and did so with precision.

Recombination connected TRBV20-1 to TRBJ1-4; 7 junctional bases match TRBD1. This sequence originates from a woman aged 18-30 years in good health. The specimen sequenced was PBMCs. In nucleotides, the sequence is TGCAGTGCTAGACCCACGGGAGGGGGCTATGAAAAACTGTTTTTT. It encodes CSARPTGGGYEKLFF.